What follows are 7 T cell receptor beta chains derived from one specimen sequenced in a study of blood T cells in healthy people across ages. A second about 7 to 11 cycle PCR used barcoded and J-beta primers. MiXCR, applied by TCRdb to the 5' RACE reads, yields one record per CDR3 protein. The table has 1.5 million to 2 million distinct CDR3 sequences, approximately 39% seen once. The sample was blood. Receptors were obtained from a human donor in good health.

At least ten counts were recorded for this clonotype. The J gene is TRBJ2-1, the V gene TRBV7-2, with TRBD2 as a possible D gene (6 bases). CDR3 length equals 14 residues. Trimming cost V 3 bases and J 5 bases, with 11 bases left between them. CDR1 and CDR2 (germline): SGHTA, FQGNSA. CDR3 sequence reads: CASSFGTGDNEQFF. The CDR3 DNA is TGTGCCAGCAGCTTCGGGACTGGCGACAATGAGCAGTTCTTC.

This clonotype came up a few times. The CDR3 DNA sequence: TGTGCCAGCAGCTCGACCGTTCTTCCATCCCTTGCAGATACGCAGTATTTT. As protein: CASSSTVLPSLADTQYF. The V and J genes are TRBV11-2 and TRBJ2-3, with D unclear. The V end was cut by 4 bases, the J end by 4 bases, with 21 bases between. Germline lookup yields CDR1 SGHAT and CDR2 FQNNGV. The CDR3 sequence is 17 residues long.

V is TRBV19 and J is TRBJ1-1; D possibly corresponds to TRBD1 (5 bases). Germline V gives CDR1 LNHDA, CDR2 SQIVND (reference sequence). V was cut by 7 bases and J by 10 bases, with 13 bases left in between. This CDR3 has 11 residues. CDR3 nucleotide sequence: TGTGCCAGTACTTTGGGGGTCGGAGCTTTCTTT. Its translation: CASTLGVGAFF.

This clonotype was found once. The V call is TRBV5-1, the J call TRBJ2-4; possible D gene TRBD2, 6 bases. The J call is in doubt because the DNA end fits TRBJ2-7 better. The CDR3 covers 15 residues. Germline CDR1 reads SGHRS; CDR2 reads YFSETQ. In DNA, the CDR3 is TGCGCCAGCAGCTTGTGGGGCAGGAGGGGAAACGAGCAGTACTTC. Residues: CASSLWGRRGNEQYF.

V is TRBV2 and J is TRBJ2-1; D uncertain. The DNA end favors TRBJ2-7, so the J call may be wrong. The CDR3 extends over 11 amino acids. The germline gives CDR1 SNHLY, CDR2 FYNNEI. CDR3 loop: CASTGYNEQYF. Here the CDR3 DNA reads TGTGCCAGCACGGGCTACAATGAGCAGTACTTC.

This clonotype has a handful of counts. The chain uses TRBV7-3 and TRBJ2-4; D perhaps matches TRBD2 (6 bases). The J call may be wrong; the DNA end is better matched by TRBJ2-7. Germline V lookup: CDR1 SGHTA, CDR2 FQGTGA. The CDR3 totals 13 residues. CDR3 sequence: CASSSRESREQYF. The CDR3 nucleotides are TGTGCCAGCAGCTCCCGGGAGTCTCGCGAGCAGTACTTC.

This clonotype was detected only once. The chain carries TRBV14 and TRBJ2-1; D is ambiguous. The CDR3 covers 12 residues. CDR1 and CDR2 from the germline V gene are SGHDN and FVKESK. V was clipped by 3 bases and J by 9 bases, with 9 bases between them. The DNA for the CDR3 is TGTGCCAGCAGCCACTGGGATTTTGAGCAGTTCTTC. It is translated as CASSHWDFEQFF.